This T cell receptor (beta chain) was found in a study of blood T cell repertoires in COVID-19. Study overall: From the United States, Italy and Spain came samples of acute and convalescent COVID-19. PBMCs, B-cell-depleted T cells, or T cells provided the cDNA or gDNA that made up the material.

With 3 bases clipped from V and 8 bases from J, the junction kept 4 bases outside the gene matches. CDR3 length: 13 residues. This clone has only one observation. As originally analysed: Scientists estimated how many nucleated cells there were by amplifying reference gene primers. Data came from immunoSEQ multiplex PCR; TCRdb stores just in-frame clones and leaves some out. That table is the source of V, J and clone size, and D and trimming were worked out from the DNA. The sample has 150,000 to 200,000 clones, approximately 91% seen once; the top ten hold 2% to 2.5%. Sequenced: peripheral blood. The receptor comes from a man in his 70s with active or convalescent COVID-19. The chain uses TRBV12-3 or TRBV12-4 and TRBJ2-1; TRBD1 matches at 7 bases. Here the CDR3 DNA reads TGTGCCAGCAGTTTGACAGGGCGGGATGAGCAGTTCTTC. Its protein product is CASSLTGRDEQFF.